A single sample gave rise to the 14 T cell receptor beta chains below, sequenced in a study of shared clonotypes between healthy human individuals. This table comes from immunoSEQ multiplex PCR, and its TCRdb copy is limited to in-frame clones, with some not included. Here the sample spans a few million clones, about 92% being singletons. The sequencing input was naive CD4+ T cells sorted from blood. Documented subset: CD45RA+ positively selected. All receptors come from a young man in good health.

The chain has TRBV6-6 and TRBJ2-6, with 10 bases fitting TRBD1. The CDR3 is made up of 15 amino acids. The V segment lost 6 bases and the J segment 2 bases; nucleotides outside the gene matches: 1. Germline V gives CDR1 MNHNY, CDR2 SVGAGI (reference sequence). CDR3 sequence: CASRTGGTGANVLTF. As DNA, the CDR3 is TGTGCCAGCAGGACAGGGGGCACTGGGGCCAACGTCCTGACTTTC.

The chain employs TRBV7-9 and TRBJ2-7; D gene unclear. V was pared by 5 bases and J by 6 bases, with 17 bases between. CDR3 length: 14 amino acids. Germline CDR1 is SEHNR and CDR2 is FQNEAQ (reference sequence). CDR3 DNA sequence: TGTGCCAGCAGCCCCGAGAGAACTCGGAGCGAGCAGTACTTC. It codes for CASSPERTRSEQYF.

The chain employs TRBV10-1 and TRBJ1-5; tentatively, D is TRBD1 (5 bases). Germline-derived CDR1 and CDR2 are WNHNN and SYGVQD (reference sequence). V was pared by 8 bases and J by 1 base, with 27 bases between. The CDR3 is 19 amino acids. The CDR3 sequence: CASGPSFLRERGSNQPQHF. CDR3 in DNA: TGCGCCAGCGGGCCCTCTTTTTTGAGGGAACGGGGCAGCAATCAGCCCCAGCATTTT.

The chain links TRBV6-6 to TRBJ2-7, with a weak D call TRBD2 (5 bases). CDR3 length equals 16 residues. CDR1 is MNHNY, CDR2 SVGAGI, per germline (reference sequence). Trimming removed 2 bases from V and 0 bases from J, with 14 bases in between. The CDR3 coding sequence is TGTGCCAGCAGTTACGGGAGACTTGGGAGCTCCTACGAGCAGTACTTC. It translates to CASSYGRLGSSYEQYF.

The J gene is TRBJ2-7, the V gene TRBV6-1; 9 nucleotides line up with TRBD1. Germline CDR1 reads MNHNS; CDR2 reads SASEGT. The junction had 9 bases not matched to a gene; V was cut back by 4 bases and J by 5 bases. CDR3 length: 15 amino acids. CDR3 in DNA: TGTGCCAGCAGTGGTTCCGGGACAGGGTTCGACGAGCAGTACTTC. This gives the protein CASSGSGTGFDEQYF.

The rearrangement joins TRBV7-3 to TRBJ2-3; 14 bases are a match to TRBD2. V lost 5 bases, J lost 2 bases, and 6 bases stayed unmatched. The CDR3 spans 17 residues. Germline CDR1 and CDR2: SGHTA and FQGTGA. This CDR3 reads CASSRGTSGGYTDTQYF. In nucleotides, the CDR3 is TGTGCCAGCAGCCGCGGGACTAGCGGGGGATACACAGATACGCAGTATTTT. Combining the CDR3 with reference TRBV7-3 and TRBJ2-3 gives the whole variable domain GAGVSQTPSNKVTEKGKYVELRCDPISGHTALYWYRQSLGQGPEFLIYFQGTGAADDSGLPNDRFFAVRPEGSVSTLKIQRTERGDSAVYLCASSRGTSGGYTDTQYFGPGTRLTVL.

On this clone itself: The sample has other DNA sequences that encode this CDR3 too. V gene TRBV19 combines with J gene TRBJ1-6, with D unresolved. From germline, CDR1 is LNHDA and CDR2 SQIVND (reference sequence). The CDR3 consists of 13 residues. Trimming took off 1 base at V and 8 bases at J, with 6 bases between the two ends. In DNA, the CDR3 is TGTGCCAGTAGTATAGGGGTGGATTCACCCCTCCACTTT. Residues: CASSIGVDSPLHF.

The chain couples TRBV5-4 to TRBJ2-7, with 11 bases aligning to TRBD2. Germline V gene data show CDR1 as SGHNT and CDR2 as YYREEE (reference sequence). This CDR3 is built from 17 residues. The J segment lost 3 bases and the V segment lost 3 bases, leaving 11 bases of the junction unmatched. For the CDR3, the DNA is TGTGCCAGCAGCTCTCCCCCTGGGACTAGCGGAAGCTACGAGCAGTACTTC. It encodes CASSSPPGTSGSYEQYF.

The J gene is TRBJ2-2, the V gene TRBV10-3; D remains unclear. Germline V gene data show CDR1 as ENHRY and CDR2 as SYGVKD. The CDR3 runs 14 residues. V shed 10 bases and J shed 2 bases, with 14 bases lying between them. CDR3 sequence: CATLPDRNTGELFF. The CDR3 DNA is TGTGCCACACTCCCGGACCGAAACACCGGGGAGCTGTTTTTT.

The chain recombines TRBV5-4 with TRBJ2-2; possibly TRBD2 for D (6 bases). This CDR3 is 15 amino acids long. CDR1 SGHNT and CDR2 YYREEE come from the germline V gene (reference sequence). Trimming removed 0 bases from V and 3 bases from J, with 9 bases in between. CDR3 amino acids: CASSLDPGDTGELFF. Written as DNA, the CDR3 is TGTGCCAGCAGCTTGGATCCGGGGGACACCGGGGAGCTGTTTTTT.

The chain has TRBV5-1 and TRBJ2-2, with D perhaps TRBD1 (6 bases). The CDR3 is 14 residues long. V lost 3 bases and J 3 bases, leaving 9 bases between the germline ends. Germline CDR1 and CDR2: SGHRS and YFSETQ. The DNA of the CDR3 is TGCGCCAGCAGCTCTAGGACAGACACCGGGGAGCTGTTTTTT. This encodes CASSSRTDTGELFF.

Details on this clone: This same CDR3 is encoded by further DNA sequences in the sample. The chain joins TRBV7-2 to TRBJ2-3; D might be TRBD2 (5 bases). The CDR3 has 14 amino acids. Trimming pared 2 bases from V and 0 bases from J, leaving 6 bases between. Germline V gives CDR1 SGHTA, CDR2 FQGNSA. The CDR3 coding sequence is TGTGCCAGCAGCTTACGGGGTAGCACAGATACGCAGTATTTT. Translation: CASSLRGSTDTQYF. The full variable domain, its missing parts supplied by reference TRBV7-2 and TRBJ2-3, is GAGVSQSPSNKVTEKGKDVELRCDPISGHTALYWYRQSLGQGLEFLIYFQGNSAPDKSGLPSDRFSAERTGGSVSTLTIQRTQQEDSAVYLCASSLRGSTDTQYFGPGTRLTVL.

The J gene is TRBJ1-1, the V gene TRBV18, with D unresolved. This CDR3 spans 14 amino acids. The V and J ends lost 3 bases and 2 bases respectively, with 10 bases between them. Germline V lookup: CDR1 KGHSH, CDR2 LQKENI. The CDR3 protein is CASSPDAGNTEAFF. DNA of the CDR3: TGTGCCAGCTCACCGGACGCGGGAAACACTGAAGCTTTCTTT.

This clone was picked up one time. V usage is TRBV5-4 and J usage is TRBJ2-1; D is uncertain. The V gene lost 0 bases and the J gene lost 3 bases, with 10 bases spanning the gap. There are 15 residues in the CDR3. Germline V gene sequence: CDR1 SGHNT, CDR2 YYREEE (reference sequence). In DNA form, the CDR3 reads TGTGCCAGCAGCTTGGGGTCCTCGAACTACAATGAGCAGTTCTTC. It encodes CASSLGSSNYNEQFF.